The 6 T cell receptor beta chains below all came from one sample that was sequenced in a study of T cells in Graves' hyperthyroidism and ophthalmopathy. There were TCR beta CDR3 regions amplified from RNA transcripts. A set of HTBI primers served as the primers for a first-round RT-PCR of the TCR CDR3. MiXCR was run by TCRdb on the multiplex PCR reads, yielding one entry per CDR3 protein. The table includes 560,000 or so distinct CDR3 sequences, about 45% detected once. Sequencing was performed on peripheral blood or thyroid tissue (not recorded which). These receptors were taken from a woman aged 18-29 years with Graves' hyperthyroidism.

The CDR3 here is CATSDRTGAETQYF. CDR3 sequence (DNA): TGTGCCACCAGTGATCGGACAGGAGCTGAGACCCAGTACTTC. The chain couples TRBV24-1 to TRBJ2-5, with 7 nucleotides matching TRBD1. The CDR3 contains 14 residues. Trimming removed 3 bases from V and 5 bases from J; junction bases left unmatched: 5. The germline CDR1 and CDR2 sequences are KGHDR and SFDVKD.

This clonotype was recorded at least ten times. This chain links TRBV15 with TRBJ2-7; 13 positions agree with TRBD2. With V trimmed by 8 bases and J by 4 bases, 11 bases remained unmatched. The length of the CDR3 is 16 residues. Germline assignment: CDR1 LNHNV and CDR2 YYDKDF (reference sequence). In nucleotides, the CDR3 is TGTGCCACCGGCGTTATGGAACTAGCGGGAGGGTACGAGCAGTACTTC. Translation: CATGVMELAGGYEQYF.

The V call is TRBV20-1, the J call TRBJ1-6; perhaps TRBD1 as D (5 bases). The CDR3 extends over 14 amino acids. Trimming removed 0 bases at V and 8 bases at J, with 11 bases between. CDR1 is DFQATT, CDR2 SNEGSKA, per germline (reference sequence). For the CDR3, the DNA is TGCAGTGCTAGAGATGAAGGCAGGGATTCACCCCTCCACTTT. Translated: CSARDEGRDSPLHF.

Turning to this clonotype: This sequence may be a read error, since a much larger clone differs from it by one base. The CDR3 spells CASGGEKLFF. Here the CDR3 DNA reads TGTGCCAGCGGGGGTGAAAAACTGTTTTTT. This chain links TRBV12-3 or TRBV12-4 with TRBJ1-4, with a tentative D call TRBD1 (5 bases). The CDR3 runs to 10 residues. V lost 8 bases and J 7 bases, leaving 5 bases between the germline ends.

This clonotype was found a few times. As DNA, the CDR3 is TGTGCCAGCAGAGCCTCAGCGAGTTCTGGAAACACCATATATTTT. Its translation: CASRASASSGNTIYF. The chain uses TRBV7-9 and TRBJ1-3; no definite D call. The CDR3 spans 15 residues. Germline V lookup: CDR1 SEHNR, CDR2 FQNEAQ (reference sequence). V shed 6 bases and J shed 1 base, with 13 bases lying between them.

V is TRBV10-3 and J is TRBJ1-1; D uncertain. The CDR3 consists of 12 residues. V lost 7 bases, J lost 6 bases, and 12 bases lay in between. Germline lookup yields CDR1 ENHRY and CDR2 SYGVKD. CDR3 in amino acids: CAIMRVSPEAFF. The CDR3 DNA reads TGTGCCATCATGAGGGTGAGCCCTGAAGCTTTCTTT.